This record concerns one TCR beta chain sequence. The source of the sample is a study of blood T cell repertoires in COVID-19. On the study more broadly: The cDNA or gDNA used as material had been derived from T cells, B-cell-depleted T cells, or PBMCs.

Participants had their cohort set by participant-reported clinical history. Authors' data handling: Counts of nucleated cells, estimated from reference gene primer amplification, were obtained. Clones were read by immunoSEQ multiplex PCR, and TCRdb kept only the in-frame ones, dropping some. That table furnishes V, J and clone size, whereas the DNA furnished D and trimming. There are more than 110,000 clones in the sample; about 80% occur only once, and 5% to 6.5% lies in the top ten. The V and J ends lost 6 bases and 4 bases, in that order; junction bases with no gene match: 8. Per germline, CDR1 MNHEY and CDR2 SVGAGI. This CDR3 has 15 amino acids.

This TCR came from a woman aged 50 to 65 who had recovered from COVID-19. The chain couples TRBV6-5 to TRBJ1-2, with 10 nucleotides matching TRBD1. Sequenced sample: PBMCs or T cells enriched from blood (not recorded which). The CDR3 loop is CASRVGTGVSYGYTF. The CDR3 nucleotides read TGTGCCAGCAGAGTCGGGACAGGGGTCAGCTATGGCTACACCTTC.